This entry lists 2 T cell receptor beta chains sequenced from one sample in a study of chemoradiotherapy in HPV16-positive cancers (dated by TCRdb to the early 2020s). Library generation was performed with the immunoSEQ multiplex PCR assay. TCRdb re-hosts the immuneACCESS table, in-frame sequences only. Its copies lack some clones; in the studies checked, an unresolved V gene accounts for under half of them, and the cause for the rest is not known. For this sample there are 6,000 or so clones; 55% to 80% appear just once. The ten largest clones add up to 11% of the sample. Sample collection occurred from a patient who underwent chemoradiotherapy. The receptors were sampled from a human donor with HPV-associated anogenital cancer.

V usage is TRBV19 and J usage is TRBJ2-1, with TRBD2 matching over 13 bases. The CDR3 length is 16 residues. J lost 5 bases, V lost 4 bases, and 5 bases had no gene match. CDR1 and CDR2 from the germline V gene are LNHDA and SQIVND (reference sequence). Written as DNA, the CDR3 is TGTGCCAGTAGTAGACTAGCGGGGGGAGAAAACAATGAGCAGTTCTTC. Protein product: CASSRLAGGENNEQFF.

The chain combines TRBV19 with TRBJ2-6; D is uncertain. Trimming removed 4 bases at V and 0 bases at J, with 16 bases between. The germline V gene encodes CDR1 LNHDA and CDR2 SQIVND (reference sequence). The CDR3 is made up of 18 amino acids. CDR3 sequence (DNA): TGTGCCAGTAGTAAATGGTTTCTACTCAGCTCTGGGGCCAACGTCCTGACTTTC. Translation gives CASSKWFLLSSGANVLTF. The variable domain in full, with the rest retrieved from reference TRBV19 and TRBJ2-6, is DGGITQSPKYLFRKEGQNVTLSCEQNLNHDAMYWYRQDPGQGLRLIYYSQIVNDFQKGDIAEGYSVSREKKESFPLTVTSAQKNPTAFYLCASSKWFLLSSGANVLTFGAGSRLTVL.